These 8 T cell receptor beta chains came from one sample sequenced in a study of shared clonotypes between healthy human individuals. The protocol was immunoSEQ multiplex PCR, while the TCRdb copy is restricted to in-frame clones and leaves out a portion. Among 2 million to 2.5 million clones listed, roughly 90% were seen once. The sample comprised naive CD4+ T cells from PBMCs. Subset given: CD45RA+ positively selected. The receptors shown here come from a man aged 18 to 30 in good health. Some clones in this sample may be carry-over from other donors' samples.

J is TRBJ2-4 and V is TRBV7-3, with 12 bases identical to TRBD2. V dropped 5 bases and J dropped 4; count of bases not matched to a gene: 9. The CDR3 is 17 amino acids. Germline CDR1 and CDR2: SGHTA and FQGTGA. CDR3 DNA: TGTGCCAGCAGCCCAGGAGGACTAGCGGGGACTAAAAACATTCAGTACTTC. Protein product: CASSPGGLAGTKNIQYF.

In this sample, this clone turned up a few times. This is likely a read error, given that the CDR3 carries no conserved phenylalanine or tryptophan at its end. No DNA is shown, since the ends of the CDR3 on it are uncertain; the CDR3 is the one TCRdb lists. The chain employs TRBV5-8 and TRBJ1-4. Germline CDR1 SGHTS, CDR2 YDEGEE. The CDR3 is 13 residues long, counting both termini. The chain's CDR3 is CASSLVRTPVHEV.

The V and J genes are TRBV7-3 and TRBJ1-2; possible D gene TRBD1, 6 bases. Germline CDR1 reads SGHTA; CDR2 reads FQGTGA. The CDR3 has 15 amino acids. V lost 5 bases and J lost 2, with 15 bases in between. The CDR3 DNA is TGTGCCAGCAGCCCTAACAGGGCGGGGAACTATGGCTACACCTTC. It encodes CASSPNRAGNYGYTF.

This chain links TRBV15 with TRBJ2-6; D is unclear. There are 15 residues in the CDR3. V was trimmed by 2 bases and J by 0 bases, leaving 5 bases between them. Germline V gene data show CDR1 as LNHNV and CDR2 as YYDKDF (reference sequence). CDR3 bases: TGTGCCACCAGCAGAAGCGTCTCTGGGGCCAACGTCCTGACTTTC. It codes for CATSRSVSGANVLTF. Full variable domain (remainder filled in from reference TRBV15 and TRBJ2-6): DAMVIQNPRYQVTQFGKPVTLSCSQTLNHNVMYWYQQKSSQAPKLLFHYYDKDFNNEADTPDNFQSRRPNTSFCFLDIRSPGLGDTAMYLCATSRSVSGANVLTFGAGSRLTVL.

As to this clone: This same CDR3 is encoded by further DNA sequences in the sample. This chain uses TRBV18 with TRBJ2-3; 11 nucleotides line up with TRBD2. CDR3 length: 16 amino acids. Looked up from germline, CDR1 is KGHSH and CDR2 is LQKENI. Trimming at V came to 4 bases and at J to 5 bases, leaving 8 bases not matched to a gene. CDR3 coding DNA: TGTGCCAGCTCACTATTAGCGGGAGGGCCGGGAGATACGCAGTATTTT. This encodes CASSLLAGGPGDTQYF.

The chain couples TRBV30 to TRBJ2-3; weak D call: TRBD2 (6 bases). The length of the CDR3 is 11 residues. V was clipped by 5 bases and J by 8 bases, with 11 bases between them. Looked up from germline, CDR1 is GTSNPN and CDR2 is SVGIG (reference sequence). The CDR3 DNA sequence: TGTGCCTGGGGGGGAGGAGGTACGCAGTATTTT. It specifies CAWGGGGTQYF. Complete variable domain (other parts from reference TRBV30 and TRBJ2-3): SQTIHQWPATLVQPVGSPLSLECTVEGTSNPNLYWYRQAAGRGLQLLFYSVGIGQISSEVPQNLSASRPQDRQFILSSKKLLLSDSGFYLCAWGGGGTQYFGPGTRLTVL.

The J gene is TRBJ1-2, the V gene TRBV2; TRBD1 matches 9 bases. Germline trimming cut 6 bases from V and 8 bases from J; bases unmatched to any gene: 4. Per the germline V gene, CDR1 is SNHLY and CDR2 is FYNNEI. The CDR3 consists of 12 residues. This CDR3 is CASRRDRDGYTF. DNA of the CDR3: TGTGCCAGCAGGAGGGACAGGGACGGCTACACCTTC.

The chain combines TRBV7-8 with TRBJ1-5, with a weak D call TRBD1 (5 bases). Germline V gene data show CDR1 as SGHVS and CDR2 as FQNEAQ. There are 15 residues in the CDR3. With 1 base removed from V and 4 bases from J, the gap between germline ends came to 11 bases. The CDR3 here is CASSLGRQLNQPQHF. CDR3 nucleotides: TGTGCCAGCAGCTTAGGTCGACAGCTAAATCAGCCCCAGCATTTT. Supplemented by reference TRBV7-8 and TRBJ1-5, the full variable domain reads GAGVSQSPRYKVAKRGQDVALRCDPISGHVSLFWYQQALGQGPEFLTYFQNEAQLDKSGLPSDRFFAERPEGSVSTLKIQRTQQEDSAVYLCASSLGRQLNQPQHFGDGTRLSIL.